This record covers a single T cell receptor beta chain. The antigen it recognizes is unknown. The data stem from a study of cytomegalovirus exposure and HLA in healthy donors (dated by TCRdb to about 2017). About the full investigation: In an earlier analysis of approximately 640 of the donors, less than 350 Gb of sequence data and 117 million unique TCR beta sequences from about 180 million T cells were reported. An early release that covered fewer than 750 HLA-typed donors contained about 300 gigabases of sequencing data and approximately 85 million unique TCR sequences. Among the roughly 400 genotyped donors, roughly 80% belonged to the genetic ancestry cluster associated with self-reported Caucasian donors. The study aimed to test whether signatures of past pathogen exposure could be identified by cataloging public T cell receptors. The T cell repertoires of several hundred subjects were profiled by immunosequencing and related to cytomegalovirus serostatus. Along with the approximately 670-subject first cohort, a separate validation cohort of around 110 different subjects was used. To predict cytomegalovirus infection status, the study brought together high-throughput TCR immunosequencing, statistical association of individual TCRs with disease status, and machine learning. A later analysis re-examined previously published TCR beta repertoires from more than 650 donors and added high-resolution HLA genotyping to investigate patterns of TCR occurrence. The later analysis used no new phenotypic data to find candidate immune exposures, relying instead on TCR beta sequences and their occurrence across donors. An earlier analysis of fewer than 700 of the donors applied high-throughput TCR beta sequencing to assess whether each TCR beta V gene segment acted as functional or pseudogenic. Donor age, sex, ethnicity and CMV serostatus were compiled alongside the repertoire data. Genome-wide SNP genotypes for about 65% of the 666 donors were used in a later genetic analysis, which treated that subset as a discovery cohort. All discovery cohort repertoires had been generated using a single sequencing platform. HLA typing included class I and class II loci at four-digit resolution. Typing coverage varied by locus: about 629-630 donors for A, B, C, DRB1 and DQB1; under 550 for DQA1; over 600 for DPA1; 400 to 480 for DPB1. Several DR-DQ haplotypes were handled as single units for association and clustering, since linkage in the cohort was strong. On average, roughly 250,000 unique TCR beta nucleotide sequences were sequenced per donor among some 420 genotyped donors of the cohort, with 15% to 20% of those sequences being non-productive. On the study overall, not on this receptor specifically: Assigning TCR associations to individual alleles was difficult when HLA alleles, especially DR and DQ, strongly co-occurred. In both the original and validation cohorts, the classifier was reported to diagnose cytomegalovirus status with high specificity and sensitivity. In a later genetic analysis, a missense DCLRE1C variant was associated with V-gene and J-gene trimming of TCR beta chains, and the association was replicated in an independent cohort. In a later analysis, most CMV-associated TCR beta chains were found to appear HLA-restricted, with HLA associations seemingly driven largely by CMV exposure. According to a later analysis, parvovirus B19, influenza, CMV and Epstein-Barr virus appeared linked to several top co-occurrence clusters. This cohort had only TCR beta chains sequenced, and the lack of alpha or paired-chain data limited which features could be detected. Most TCR sequences were seen in very few donors, while some public TCRs were found in many individuals. Correlated functional status among segregating V segments might be attributable to linkage disequilibrium, but an unknown experimental factor could not be ruled out. Broadly in line with IMGT annotations, most TCR beta V segments showed up in productive rearrangements about 90% or about 30% of the time in an earlier analysis of several hundred of the donors. A further reported finding was that TCR beta sequences accurately predicted the HLA-A and HLA-B alleles for most subjects in the first cohort. A later analysis found that TCR association rates varied across HLA loci, with DRB1 alleles showing the most associated TCRs and HLA-C alleles the fewest. The study gave a list of under 200 TCR beta chains associated with cytomegalovirus. CMV serostatus was the only immune exposure information available for the cohort. Because HLA typing was missing for some donors at each locus, association tests included only the typed subset. A cluster of highly shared sequence variants was judged likely to represent a technical artifact of the sequencing pipeline. At a false discovery rate of 0.05, a later analysis linked under 20,000 TCR beta sequences to specific HLA alleles. Because the 87-base-pair reads could not distinguish some IMGT-functional V segments, including TRBV6-2 and TRBV6-3, those segments were excluded. Because counts were too low, about 18 rarely observed V segments, including chromosome 9 orphons, were excluded from the earlier analysis of under 650 of the donors. In a later analysis, HLA-associated TCR beta chains showed more clonal expansion and lower generation probabilities than non-associated chains that were equally common. According to a later genetic analysis, donors in an Asian-associated ancestry cluster had fewer N-insertions in productive TCRs than the roughly 660-donor mean. Presence/absence analyses assumed roughly uniform sequencing depth across donors, an assumption that may not hold. Three of the identified cytomegalovirus-associated TCR beta chains were confirmed in vitro to be specific for cytomegalovirus antigens. The authors suggested that the approach could potentially be generalized to other disease states and immunological phenotypes.

The library was prepared using the immunoSEQ multiplex PCR assay. For the multiplex PCR, a mixture combining 60 forward primers for TCR Vbeta segments and 13 reverse primers for TCR Jbeta segments was used. The CDR3 region of rearranged TCR beta genes was amplified from genomic DNA by a multiplex PCR assay. On the Illumina HiSeq System, the amplified TCR beta libraries were sequenced as 87-base-pair reads. Under the source paper's analysis protocol: A later analysis tallied roughly 76 million unique TCR beta chains across the 550 to 850 repertoires, and around 12 million of those chains were shared by two or more donors. To remove PCR and sequencing errors, raw reads were error-corrected and collapsed into unique sequences using a nearest-neighbor algorithm that merged closely related sequences. To assign V, D and J gene segments, CDR3 sequences were aligned to IMGT reference sequences. For a sequence to be retained, at least a six-nucleotide match to both a V gene segment and a J gene segment was required. A rearrangement counted as productive if the CDR3 had no stop codons and remained in frame with V and J, and every other rearrangement counted as non-productive. Following IMGT convention, CDR3 was defined as the stretch from the second conserved V-encoded cysteine to the conserved J-encoded phenylalanine. The earlier analysis of approximately 500 of the donors excluded sequences that lacked an unambiguous match to a single V gene segment. An earlier analysis of some 500 of the donors classified V segments as functional when productive rearrangements were above 56.7% and as segregating when the standard deviation between donors was above 5%. A statistical classification framework was built for diagnosing cytomegalovirus status from the catalog of TCR beta chain sequences. V and J gene assignment, in a later analysis, came from comparing TCR nucleotide sequences with IMGT/GENE-DB human TR gene sequences. A later analysis assigned CDR3 sequences and most-parsimonious VDJ recombination scenarios with the TCRdist pipeline. A later analysis defined each TCR beta chain by its CDR3 amino acid sequence plus V-gene family, and excluded reads lacking a unique V-gene family. A later analysis removed roughly 590 highly shared, low-generation-probability nucleotide sequences to deal with suspected cross-contamination and a sequencing artifact. In a later analysis, a clonal expansion index was calculated for each public chain from normalized within-repertoire ranks of inferred template counts. In a later analysis, generation probabilities were computed using a VDJ recombination model fitted to out-of-frame rearrangements, and the results were checked against IGoR. Hypergeometric tests were used in a later analysis to score TCR-TCR, TCR-HLA and TCR-CMV co-occurrence, with a repertoire-size bias correction applied to the TCR pairs. False discovery rates were estimated in a later analysis by permuting HLA or CMV assignments 20 times. In a later analysis, co-occurring TCRs were grouped using DBSCAN, and TCRdist sequence similarity was added for clustering within HLA-allele-positive subsets. Co-occurrence clustering excluded repertoires with fewer than 30,000 or more than 120,000 public chains, plus five with anomalous nucleotide sharing. TCRdb limited this immuneACCESS table to in-frame rearrangements with V and J called. A share of clones is missing; checked studies link under half to unresolved V genes, and the rest is unexplained. That table gives V, J and clone size, and the DNA gave D and trimming. Per the sample table, the count is 130,000 to 150,000 clones. The ten largest clonotypes hold 0.75% to 1% of the sample.

The cohort was made up of about 670 healthy bone marrow donors. At the time of sampling, every cohort member was nominally healthy, though immune exposures that went unrecorded were likely present. The donor tested CMV seronegative, placing the donor among the 350 to 400 seronegative members of the cohort. Every donor gave a peripheral blood sample, and the peripheral blood mononuclear cells from that sample were used for TCR beta sequencing. The Qiagen DNeasy Blood Extraction Kit was used to extract genomic DNA from the blood cell samples. CDR1 and CDR2 were assigned from the germline V gene as SGHVS and FQNEAQ. The junction shows trimming of 3 bases on V and 12 bases on J, plus 9 bases between the germline ends. The CDR3 numbers 11 residues from cysteine through phenylalanine. CDR3 DNA is the only sequence kept; it has 33 bases, read in frame from the first base.

The chain is made from TRBV7-8 and TRBJ2-1; the D segment could be TRBD2, given 5 matching bases. The sample consisted of PBMCs. This clonotype was obtained from a male donor in good health and CMV-seronegative. CDR3 reads: CASSLHRGQFF. At the DNA level, the sequence is TGTGCCAGCAGCTTGCATCGGGGGCAGTTCTTC.